The 13 T cell receptor beta chains below all came from one sample that was sequenced in a study of cytomegalovirus exposure and HLA in healthy donors. 60 Vbeta and 13 Jbeta primers were used in PCR. The method was immunoSEQ multiplex PCR; TCRdb's version includes in-frame clones alone and lacks a portion of them. The repertoire shows some 30,000 clones; the top ten hold 4.5%. Input material: PBMCs. These receptors were obtained from a woman between 35 and 50 years old in good health and CMV-seropositive.

This rearrangement joins TRBV30 to TRBJ2-7; 9 bases map to TRBD2. CDR1 GTSNPN and CDR2 SVGIG come from the germline V gene (reference sequence). J gave up 6 bases and V 5 bases, and 5 bases lay outside the gene matches. CDR3 length: 12 residues. This chain's CDR3 is CAWGRGGLEQYF. Written as DNA, the CDR3 is TGTGCCTGGGGGCGGGGGGGGCTCGAGCAGTACTTC.

The chain employs TRBV5-1 and TRBJ2-7, with 11 positions matching TRBD2. Germline trimming cut 0 bases from V and 1 base from J; bases unmatched to any gene: 21. The CDR3 contains 22 residues. Germline loops: CDR1 SGHRS, CDR2 YFSETQ. Here the CDR3 DNA reads TGCGCCAGCAGCTTGGGCCCCTACCGCCACGGGACTAGCGGAAAGGGTTCCTACGAGCAGTACTTC. It specifies CASSLGPYRHGTSGKGSYEQYF.

The chain joins TRBV6-1 to TRBJ2-1; D not certain. The germline V gene encodes CDR1 MNHNS and CDR2 SASEGT. Trimming pared 1 base from V and 2 bases from J, leaving 9 bases between. The CDR3 runs to 15 residues. The CDR3 spells CASSEVAAAYNEQFF. The CDR3 region has the DNA TGTGCCAGCAGTGAAGTTGCGGCCGCCTACAATGAGCAGTTCTTC.

The chain carries TRBV18 and TRBJ2-7, with a weak D call TRBD2 (6 bases). This CDR3 spans 15 amino acids. Per the germline V gene, CDR1 is KGHSH and CDR2 is LQKENI. Trimming pared 6 bases from V and 5 bases from J, leaving 20 bases between. The CDR3 DNA is TGTGCCAGCTCCATGAGGACGGGAGTGGTCAACGAGCAGTACTTC. Encoded protein: CASSMRTGVVNEQYF.

The chain couples TRBV4-1 to TRBJ2-7; 10 bases are shared with TRBD2. The CDR3 sequence is 16 residues long. V dropped 1 base and J dropped 4; count of bases not matched to a gene: 7. From germline, CDR1 is MGHRA and CDR2 YSYEKL. The CDR3 region is CASSQASGTSEYEQYF. The CDR3 bases are TGCGCCAGCAGCCAAGCCTCCGGGACTAGCGAATACGAGCAGTACTTC.

The chain couples TRBV6-1 to TRBJ1-1; no reliable D call. V was trimmed by 1 base and J by 0 bases, leaving 9 bases between them. There are 15 residues in the CDR3. Germline V CDR1 and CDR2: MNHNS, SASEGT. Here the CDR3 reads CASSEGRSLNTEAFF. The CDR3 coding sequence is TGTGCCAGCAGTGAAGGGCGGAGTTTGAACACTGAAGCTTTCTTT.

The chain carries TRBV30 and TRBJ1-4; 7 nucleotides line up with TRBD1. The CDR3 has 14 residues. Germline CDR1 is GTSNPN and CDR2 is SVGIG (reference sequence). V lost 3 bases to trimming and J lost 5 bases; unmatched junction nucleotides: 6. The CDR3 DNA is TGTGCCTGGAGCTCGGGACAGCAGAATGAAAAACTGTTTTTT. Residues: CAWSSGQQNEKLFF.

J is TRBJ1-6 and V is TRBV9; D perhaps matches TRBD1 (5 bases). CDR3 length equals 14 residues. Germline V gene sequence: CDR1 SGDLS, CDR2 YYNGEE. V lost 3 bases and J lost 9, with 13 bases in between. CDR3: CASSEWGGGSPLHF. The CDR3 bases are TGTGCCAGCAGCGAGTGGGGGGGTGGTTCACCCCTCCACTTT.

The chain combines TRBV15 with TRBJ2-1, with a tentative D call TRBD2 (7 bases). V lost 1 base to trimming and J lost 3 bases, with 13 bases between them. This CDR3 spans 16 amino acids. Germline V gives CDR1 LNHNV, CDR2 YYDKDF (reference sequence). CDR3 in amino acids: CATSRGGEGGYNEQFF. The CDR3 DNA is TGTGCCACCAGCAGAGGAGGGGAGGGGGGCTACAATGAGCAGTTCTTC.

The chain has TRBV18 and TRBJ1-2; TRBD1 matches at 8 bases. This CDR3 is 14 amino acids long. Germline lookup yields CDR1 KGHSH and CDR2 LQKENI. V was pared by 3 bases and J by 3 bases, with 3 bases of the junction left unmatched. This CDR3 reads CASSPPDRDYGYTF. In DNA form, the CDR3 reads TGTGCCAGCTCACCGCCGGACAGGGACTATGGCTACACCTTC.

The chain carries TRBV30 and TRBJ1-1, with D hard to call. The ends were cut back, 3 bases at V and 0 bases at J, with 11 bases in the middle. The CDR3 runs to 14 residues. Germline CDR1 reads GTSNPN; CDR2 reads SVGIG (reference sequence). The DNA for the CDR3 is TGTGCCTGGAGAACGAGGGCCATGAACACTGAAGCTTTCTTT. Translating it yields CAWRTRAMNTEAFF. The full variable domain, with the rest looked up from reference TRBV30 and TRBJ1-1, is SQTIHQWPATLVQPVGSPLSLECTVEGTSNPNLYWYRQAAGRGLQLLFYSVGIGQISSEVPQNLSASRPQDRQFILSSKKLLLSDSGFYLCAWRTRAMNTEAFFGQGTRLTVV.

The V and J genes are TRBV11-2 and TRBJ2-7; D uncertain. The CDR3 extends over 13 amino acids. Germline V gives CDR1 SGHAT, CDR2 FQNNGV. V lost 0 bases and J lost 2, with 5 bases in between. CDR3 sequence reads: CASSLEAAYEQYF. The CDR3 DNA is TGTGCCAGCAGCTTAGAGGCTGCCTACGAGCAGTACTTC.

The chain couples TRBV5-8 to TRBJ1-5, with 9 bases aligning to TRBD1. The V segment lost 4 bases and the J segment 0 bases; nucleotides outside the gene matches: 17. Germline CDR1 is SGHTS and CDR2 is YDEGEE. This CDR3 has 20 amino acids. The CDR3 DNA reads as TGTGCCAGCAGCAAACCCGGACAGGGGAATCCCGTTAATAGCAATCAGCCCCAGCATTTT. It translates to CASSKPGQGNPVNSNQPQHF.